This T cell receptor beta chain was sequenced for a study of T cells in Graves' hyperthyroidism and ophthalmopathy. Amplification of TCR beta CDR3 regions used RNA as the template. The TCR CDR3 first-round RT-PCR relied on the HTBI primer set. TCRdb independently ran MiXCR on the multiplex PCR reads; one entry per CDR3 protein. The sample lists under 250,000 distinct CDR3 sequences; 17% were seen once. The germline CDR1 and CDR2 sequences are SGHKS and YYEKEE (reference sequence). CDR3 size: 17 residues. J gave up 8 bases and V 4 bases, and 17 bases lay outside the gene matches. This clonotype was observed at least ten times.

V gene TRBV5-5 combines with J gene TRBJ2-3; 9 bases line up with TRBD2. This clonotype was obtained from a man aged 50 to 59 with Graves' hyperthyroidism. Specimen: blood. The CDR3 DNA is TGTGCCAGCAGCCAAATGGGCTTAGGAGCGGGAGGAGGTACGCAGTATTTT. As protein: CASSQMGLGAGGGTQYF.